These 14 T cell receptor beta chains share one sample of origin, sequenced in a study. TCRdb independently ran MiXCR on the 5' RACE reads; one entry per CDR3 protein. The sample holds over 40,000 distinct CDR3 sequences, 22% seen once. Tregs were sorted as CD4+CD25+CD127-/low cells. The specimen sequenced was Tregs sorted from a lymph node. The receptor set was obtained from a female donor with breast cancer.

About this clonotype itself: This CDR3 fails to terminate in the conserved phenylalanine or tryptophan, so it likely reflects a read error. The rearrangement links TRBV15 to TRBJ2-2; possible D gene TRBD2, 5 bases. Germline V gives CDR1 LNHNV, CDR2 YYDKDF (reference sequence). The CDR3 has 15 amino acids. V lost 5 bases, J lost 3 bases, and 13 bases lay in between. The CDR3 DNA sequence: TGTGCCACCAGCGGTTACGGGATGCACACCGGGGAGCTGTTTATT. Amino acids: CATSGYGMHTGELFI.

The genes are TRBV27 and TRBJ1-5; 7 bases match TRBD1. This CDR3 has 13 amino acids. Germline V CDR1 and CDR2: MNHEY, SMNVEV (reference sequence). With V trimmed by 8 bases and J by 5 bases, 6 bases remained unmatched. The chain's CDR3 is CASADRTDQPQHF. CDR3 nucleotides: TGTGCCAGCGCGGACAGGACCGATCAGCCCCAGCATTTT.

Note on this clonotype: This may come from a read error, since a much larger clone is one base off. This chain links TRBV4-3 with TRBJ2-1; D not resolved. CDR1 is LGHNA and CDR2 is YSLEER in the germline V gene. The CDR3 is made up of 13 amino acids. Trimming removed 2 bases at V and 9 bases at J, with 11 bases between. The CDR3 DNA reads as TGCGCCAGCAGCCAAAATCATTCGGTTGAGCAGTTCTTC. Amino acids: CASSQNHSVEQFF.

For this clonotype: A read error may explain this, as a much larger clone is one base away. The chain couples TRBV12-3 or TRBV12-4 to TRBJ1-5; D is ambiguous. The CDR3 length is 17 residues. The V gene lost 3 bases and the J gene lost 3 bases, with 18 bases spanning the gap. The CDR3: CASSFGRAGGHNQPQHF. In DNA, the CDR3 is TGTGCCAGCAGTTTCGGTCGGGCAGGCGGCCACAATCAGCCCCAGCATTTT.

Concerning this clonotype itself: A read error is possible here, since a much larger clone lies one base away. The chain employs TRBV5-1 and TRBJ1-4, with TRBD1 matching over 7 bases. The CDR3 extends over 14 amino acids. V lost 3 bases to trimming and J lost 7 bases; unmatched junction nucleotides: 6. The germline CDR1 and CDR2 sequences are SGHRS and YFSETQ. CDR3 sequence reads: CASSWGAGGEKLFF. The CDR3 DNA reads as TGCGCCAGCAGCTGGGGTGCAGGGGGTGAAAAACTGTTTTTT.

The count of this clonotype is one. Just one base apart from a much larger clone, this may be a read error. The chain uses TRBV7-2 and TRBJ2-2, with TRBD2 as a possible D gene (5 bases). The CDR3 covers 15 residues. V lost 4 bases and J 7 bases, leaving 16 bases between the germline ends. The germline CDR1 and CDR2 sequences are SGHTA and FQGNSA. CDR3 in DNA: TGTGCCAGCAGCTCAGTGTCTAGCCGGGGCGGGGAGCTGTTTTTT. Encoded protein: CASSSVSSRGGELFF.

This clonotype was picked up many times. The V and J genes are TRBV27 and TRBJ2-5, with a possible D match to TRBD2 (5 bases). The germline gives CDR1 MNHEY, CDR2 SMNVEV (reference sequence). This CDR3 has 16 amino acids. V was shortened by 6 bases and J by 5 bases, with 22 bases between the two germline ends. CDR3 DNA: TGTGCCAGCAGACGCTCTGGACTCCCTTTCAGGGAGACCCAGTACTTC. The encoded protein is CASRRSGLPFRETQYF.

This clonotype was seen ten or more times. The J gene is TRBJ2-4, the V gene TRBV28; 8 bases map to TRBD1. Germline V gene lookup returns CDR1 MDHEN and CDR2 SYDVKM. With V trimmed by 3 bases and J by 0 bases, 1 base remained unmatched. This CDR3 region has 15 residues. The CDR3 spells CASSLGQVAKNIQYF. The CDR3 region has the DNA TGTGCCAGCAGTTTGGGACAGGTAGCCAAAAACATTCAGTACTTC.

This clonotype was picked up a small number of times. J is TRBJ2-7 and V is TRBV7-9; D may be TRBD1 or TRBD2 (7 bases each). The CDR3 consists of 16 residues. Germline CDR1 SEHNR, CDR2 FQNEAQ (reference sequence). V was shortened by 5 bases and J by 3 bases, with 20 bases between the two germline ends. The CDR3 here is CASSLGTDGTIYEQYF. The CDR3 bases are TGTGCCAGCAGCCTTGGGACAGATGGGACTATCTACGAGCAGTACTTC.

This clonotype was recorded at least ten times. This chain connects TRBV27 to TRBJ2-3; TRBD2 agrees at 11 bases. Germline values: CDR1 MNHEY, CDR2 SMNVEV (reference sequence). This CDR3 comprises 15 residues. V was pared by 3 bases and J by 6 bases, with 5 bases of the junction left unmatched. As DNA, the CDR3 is TGTGCCAGCAGTTTTTTAGCGGGAGGGCCGGATACGCAGTATTTT. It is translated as CASSFLAGGPDTQYF.

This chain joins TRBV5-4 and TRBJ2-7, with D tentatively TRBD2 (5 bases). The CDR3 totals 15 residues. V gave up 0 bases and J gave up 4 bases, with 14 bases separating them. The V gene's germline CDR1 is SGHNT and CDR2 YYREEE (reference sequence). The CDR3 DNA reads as TGTGCCAGCAGCTTGGGGGTAGCGACCTCGTACGAGCAGTACTTC. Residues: CASSLGVATSYEQYF.

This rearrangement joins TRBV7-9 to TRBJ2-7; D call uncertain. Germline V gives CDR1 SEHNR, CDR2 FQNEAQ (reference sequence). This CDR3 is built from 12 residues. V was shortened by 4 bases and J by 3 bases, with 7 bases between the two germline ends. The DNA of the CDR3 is TGTGCCAGCAGCTCATTCGACTACGAGCAGTACTTC. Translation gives CASSSFDYEQYF.

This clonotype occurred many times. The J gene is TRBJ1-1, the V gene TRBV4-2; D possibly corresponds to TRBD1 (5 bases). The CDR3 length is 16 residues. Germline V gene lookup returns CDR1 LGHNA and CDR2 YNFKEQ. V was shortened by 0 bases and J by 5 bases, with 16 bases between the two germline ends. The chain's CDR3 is CASSQDRGVGWTEAFF. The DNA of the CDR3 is TGTGCCAGCAGCCAAGATCGAGGGGTTGGTTGGACTGAAGCTTTCTTT.

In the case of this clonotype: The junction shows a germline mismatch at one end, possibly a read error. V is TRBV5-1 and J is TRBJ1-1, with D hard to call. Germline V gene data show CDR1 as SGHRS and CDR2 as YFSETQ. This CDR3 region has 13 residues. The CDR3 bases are TGCGCCAGCAGCTTGGGAGGGAACACTGAAGCTTCCTTT. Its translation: CASSLGGNTEASF.